These T cell receptor beta chains were read from a single sample in a study of blood T cell repertoires in COVID-19. Data came from immunoSEQ multiplex PCR; TCRdb stores just in-frame clones and leaves some out. The sample consists of approximately 300,000 clones, around 88% of them appearing once. Sequencing used peripheral blood. The receptors derive from a woman aged 50 to 60 with acute or convalescent COVID-19. Each CDR3 is given with its conserved first and last residue. Fields, in order: clone size, V gene, J gene, D gene, CDR3 DNA, CDR3 protein. D genes are given only for firm matches. Clone size is stated in some rows and not others, as once, few, many or a class when expanded.

clone_size: NA
v_call: TRBV19
j_call: TRBJ1-2
d_call: NA
cdr3_nt: TGTGCCAGTAACCTGGTGGATGTTAGGGGATCTTCAAGTGGCTACACCTTC
cdr3_aa: CASNLVDVRGSSSGYTF

clone_size: NA
v_call: TRBV24-1
j_call: TRBJ2-7
d_call: NA
cdr3_nt: TGTGCCACCAGTGATAAACAAACAGGCGACTACGAGCAGTACTTC
cdr3_aa: CATSDKQTGDYEQYF

clone_size: NA
v_call: TRBV5-1
j_call: TRBJ2-1
d_call: TRBD2
cdr3_nt: TGCGCCAGCAGCCCCCATCTGGGGCCTAGCGGGAGCTCCTACAATGAGCAGTTCTTC
cdr3_aa: CASSPHLGPSGSSYNEQFF

clone_size: NA
v_call: TRBV5-1
j_call: TRBJ1-1
d_call: NA
cdr3_nt: TGCGCCAGCAGCGCGGGTTCAGGTGGGACTGAAGCTTTCTTT
cdr3_aa: CASSAGSGGTEAFF

clone_size: NA
v_call: TRBV18
j_call: TRBJ1-1
d_call: NA
cdr3_nt: TGTGCCAGCTCACCTAGCAACATCCCGCAGAACACTGAAGCTTTCTTT
cdr3_aa: CASSPSNIPQNTEAFF

clone_size: few
v_call: TRBV7-8
j_call: TRBJ1-5
d_call: TRBD1
cdr3_nt: TGTGCCAGCAGCCGGGACAGGAGTAGAAGCAATCAGCCCCAGCATTTT
cdr3_aa: CASSRDRSRSNQPQHF

clone_size: NA
v_call: TRBV28
j_call: TRBJ2-3
d_call: NA
cdr3_nt: TGTGCCAGCAGTTTGTTGGCAGGGGATGGGGCAGATACGCAGTATTTT
cdr3_aa: CASSLLAGDGADTQYF

clone_size: NA
v_call: TRBV30
j_call: TRBJ2-5
d_call: NA
cdr3_nt: TGTGCCTGGGGGTCTGAGACCCAGTACTTC
cdr3_aa: CAWGSETQYF

clone_size: once
v_call: TRBV4-2
j_call: TRBJ2-7
d_call: TRBD2
cdr3_nt: TGTGCCAGCAGCCAGGACGGATCAGCGGGGCCCGATACGAAGCAGTACTTC
cdr3_aa: CASSQDGSAGPDTKQYF

clone_size: NA
v_call: TRBV6-5
j_call: TRBJ2-3
d_call: NA
cdr3_nt: TGTGCCAGCAGTTACTCGTATAGGGGAGATACGCAGTATTTT
cdr3_aa: CASSYSYRGDTQYF

clone_size: few
v_call: TRBV11-3
j_call: TRBJ2-1
d_call: TRBD1
cdr3_nt: TGTGCCAGCAGCTTAGAGTCAGCAGGGGGCACTATCTACAATGAGCAGTTCTTC
cdr3_aa: CASSLESAGGTIYNEQFF

clone_size: NA
v_call: TRBV29-1
j_call: TRBJ1-2
d_call: NA
cdr3_nt: TGCAGCGTAGCTCGGACAGATTCCTATGGCTACACCTTC
cdr3_aa: CSVARTDSYGYTF

clone_size: NA
v_call: TRBV21-1
j_call: TRBJ1-5
d_call: NA
cdr3_nt: TGTGCCAGCAGCCGGACAGGGCCTCTGAATCAGCCCCAGCATTTT
cdr3_aa: CASSRTGPLNQPQHF

clone_size: NA
v_call: TRBV9
j_call: TRBJ1-2
d_call: TRBD1
cdr3_nt: TGTGCCAGCAGCGTAGATTCAGGGGGCGCCTACACCTTC
cdr3_aa: CASSVDSGGAYTF

clone_size: NA
v_call: TRBV6-1
j_call: TRBJ1-1
d_call: NA
cdr3_nt: TGTGCCAGCAGTGACATGAACACTGAAGCTTTCTTT
cdr3_aa: CASSDMNTEAFF

clone_size: NA
v_call: TRBV7-2
j_call: TRBJ2-1
d_call: TRBD2
cdr3_nt: TGTGCCAGCAGCGTAACTAGCGGGAGTGTCAACAATGAGCAGTTCTTC
cdr3_aa: CASSVTSGSVNNEQFF

clone_size: NA
v_call: TRBV10-3
j_call: TRBJ1-1
d_call: NA
cdr3_nt: TGTGCCAGCACGTCCACAACAGGGAACACTGAAGCTTTCTTT
cdr3_aa: CASTSTTGNTEAFF

clone_size: few
v_call: TRBV4-1
j_call: TRBJ2-7
d_call: TRBD1
cdr3_nt: TGCGCCAGCAGCCAACTACCGGGACAGGGATTTTACGAGCAGTACTTC
cdr3_aa: CASSQLPGQGFYEQYF

clone_size: once
v_call: TRBV19
j_call: TRBJ1-5
d_call: TRBD1
cdr3_nt: TGTGCCAGTACCACTAGAAGGGGGCGCAATCAGCCCCAGCATTTT
cdr3_aa: CASTTRRGRNQPQHF

clone_size: NA
v_call: TRBV5-1
j_call: TRBJ2-7
d_call: NA
cdr3_nt: TGCGCCAGCGGGGGGGGCCCCAGCTCCTACGAGCAGTACTTC
cdr3_aa: CASGGGPSSYEQYF

clone_size: NA
v_call: TRBV2
j_call: TRBJ1-1
d_call: NA
cdr3_nt: TGTGCCAGCAGTGAATCCCGGGGGAACACTGAAGCTTTCTTT
cdr3_aa: CASSESRGNTEAFF

clone_size: few
v_call: TRBV24-1
j_call: TRBJ1-2
d_call: NA
cdr3_nt: TGTGCCACCAGTGACACCAGCTTGGGCAAAGTTGGCTACACCTTC
cdr3_aa: CATSDTSLGKVGYTF

clone_size: NA
v_call: TRBV2
j_call: TRBJ2-3
d_call: TRBD2
cdr3_nt: TGTGCCAGCAGGCTCTCGGGGGGGGCGGCAGATACGCAGTATTTT
cdr3_aa: CASRLSGGAADTQYF

clone_size: NA
v_call: TRBV4-2
j_call: TRBJ2-3
d_call: NA
cdr3_nt: TGTGCCAGCAGCCAAGAATCAAACACAGATACGCAGTATTTT
cdr3_aa: CASSQESNTDTQYF

clone_size: NA
v_call: TRBV28
j_call: TRBJ1-2
d_call: TRBD1
cdr3_nt: TGTGCCAGCAGTTTATTTACAGGGGGCGCCTATGGCTACACCTTC
cdr3_aa: CASSLFTGGAYGYTF

clone_size: few
v_call: TRBV6-5
j_call: TRBJ1-5
d_call: NA
cdr3_nt: TGTGCCAGCAGTTACTCCTTTAATCAGCCCCAGCATTTT
cdr3_aa: CASSYSFNQPQHF

clone_size: NA
v_call: TRBV27
j_call: TRBJ1-5
d_call: TRBD1
cdr3_nt: TGTGCCAGCAGTTCAACATTTAGACAGGGGGGAAATCAGCCCCAGCATTTT
cdr3_aa: CASSSTFRQGGNQPQHF

clone_size: once
v_call: TRBV2
j_call: TRBJ2-2
d_call: NA
cdr3_nt: TGTGCCAGCAGTGAACGAGCAGGAGGAGGGGCCGGGGAGCTGTTTTTT
cdr3_aa: CASSERAGGGAGELFF

clone_size: NA
v_call: TRBV18
j_call: TRBJ2-7
d_call: NA
cdr3_nt: TGTGCCAGCTCCCTAGACCTCCACGAGCAGTACTTC
cdr3_aa: CASSLDLHEQYF

clone_size: NA
v_call: TRBV10-3
j_call: TRBJ2-2
d_call: NA
cdr3_nt: TGTGCCATCCCAAAGACTAGTGGCTCGAACACCGGGGAGCTGTTTTTT
cdr3_aa: CAIPKTSGSNTGELFF

clone_size: few
v_call: TRBV28
j_call: TRBJ2-7
d_call: NA
cdr3_nt: TGTGCCAGCAGTCCCGCCGGGGGAGATGGTAGGGAGCAGTACTTC
cdr3_aa: CASSPAGGDGREQYF